This T cell receptor (beta chain) was identified during a study of blood T cell repertoires in COVID-19. On the study more broadly: Sources were T cells, B-cell-depleted T cells, or PBMCs; the material itself was cDNA or gDNA.

Original processing methods: It was from reference gene primer amplification that nucleated cell counts were estimated. The data were produced by immunoSEQ multiplex PCR, yet TCRdb's version contains in-frame clones alone and is incomplete. The V and J calls and the clone size are those of that table, but D and trimming were determined from the DNA. This repertoire shows roughly 300,000 clones, approximately 82% found once; its top ten account for approximately 1.3%. V lost 0 bases to trimming and J lost 4 bases, with 7 bases between them. CDR1 and CDR2 from the germline V gene are GTSNPN and SVGIG (reference sequence). The CDR3 has 13 amino acids.

This sequence was found in a woman in her forties or fifties with acute or convalescent COVID-19. This chain links TRBV30 with TRBJ2-1, with D uncertain. The sequenced sample consisted of peripheral blood. The CDR3 protein is CAWSVSVYNEQFF. In nucleotides, the CDR3 is TGTGCCTGGAGTGTGAGCGTTTACAATGAGCAGTTCTTC.